These 7 T cell receptor beta chains share one sample of origin, sequenced in a study of control samples from healthy donors and cancer patients. Clones were sequenced by immunoSEQ multiplex PCR, and TCRdb holds only the in-frame ones, with some missing. The sample holds some 57,000 clones; roughly 96% are singletons and the top ten take about 2%. Material for sequencing was blood. Receptors originate from a woman between 25 and 40 years old in good health.

This chain's CDR3 is CASSPQPSGVPDTQYF. The CDR3 DNA follows: TGTGCCAGCTCACCACAACCTAGCGGAGTTCCAGATACGCAGTATTTT. The chain recombines TRBV18 with TRBJ2-3; the match to TRBD2 covers 7 bases. Looked up from germline, CDR1 is KGHSH and CDR2 is LQKENI. CDR3 length: 16 amino acids. V gave up 1 base and J gave up 4 bases; unmatched junction bases: 8.

The V and J genes are TRBV9 and TRBJ1-2; no reliable D call. Germline values: CDR1 SGDLS, CDR2 YYNGEE. CDR3 size: 15 residues. V shed 0 bases and J shed 4 bases, with 13 bases lying between them. The CDR3 coding sequence is TGTGCCAGCAGCGTAGCCCTGACTCCCATCTATGGCTACACCTTC. This translates into CASSVALTPIYGYTF.

The chain uses TRBV28 and TRBJ2-3, with 9 nucleotides matching TRBD2. The germline V gene has CDR1 MDHEN and CDR2 SYDVKM. The CDR3 contains 17 residues. The V and J ends lost 5 bases and 2 bases, in that order; junction bases with no gene match: 11. CDR3 in DNA: TGTGCCAGCAGTATAGCGGGAGCGAGGGTAGACACAGATACGCAGTATTTT. It is translated as CASSIAGARVDTDTQYF.

The V call is TRBV12-3 or TRBV12-4, the J call TRBJ2-1; unclear D gene. V was trimmed by 3 bases and J by 7 bases, leaving 4 bases between them. This CDR3 spans 11 amino acids. The CDR3 coding sequence is TGTGCCAGCAGTTTTAATAATGAGCAGTTCTTC. It encodes CASSFNNEQFF.

The chain couples TRBV9 to TRBJ1-1, with 9 positions matching TRBD1. This CDR3 has 16 amino acids. The germline CDR1 and CDR2 sequences are SGDLS and YYNGEE. The junction had 6 bases not matched to a gene; V was cut back by 3 bases and J by 0 bases. DNA for the CDR3: TGTGCCAGCAGCGCTGGGACAGGGAGAATGAACACTGAAGCTTTCTTT. Amino acids: CASSAGTGRMNTEAFF.

In nucleotides, the CDR3 is TGTGCCAGCAGCCCCTGCACCACCATATATTTT. It translates to CASSPCTTIYF. V is TRBV21-1 and J is TRBJ1-3. TRBV21-1 is a recognized pseudogene. This CDR3 has 11 amino acids.

J is TRBJ1-1 and V is TRBV28; D possibly corresponds to TRBD1 (6 bases). V lost 5 bases and J lost 6, with 22 bases in between. The CDR3 consists of 16 residues. Germline V gives CDR1 MDHEN, CDR2 SYDVKM. The CDR3 region is CASSDRGAGGSAEAFF. For the CDR3, the DNA is TGTGCCAGCAGTGATCGGGGGGCAGGAGGTAGCGCTGAAGCTTTCTTT.